This T cell receptor beta chain was retrieved from a study of Ad26.COV2.S vaccination and SARS-CoV-2 variants. Here immunoSEQ multiplex PCR was the method, and the copy in TCRdb shows in-frame clones only, minus some. Of around 300,000 clones in the sample, less than 90% were seen once. This CDR3 comprises 13 residues. The germline V gene encodes CDR1 SGHRS and CDR2 YFSETQ. Trimming took off 4 bases at V and 4 bases at J, with 11 bases between the two ends. This clone was observed a single time. Its antigen remains unknown. General study results and limits: Vaccinees displayed broader spike-specific TCR repertoires than placebo recipients.

Treatment specified: 15 to 20 received Ad26.COV2.S at low or high dose, single or two shots; about 5 received placebo; per-sample allocation not given. At day 63 after the first vaccine or placebo injection, samples were drawn. The gene calls are TRBV5-1 and TRBJ2-5, with D possibly TRBD2 on 5 matching bases. This TCR derives from a person between 18 and 60 years old who received the Ad26.COV2.S COVID-19 vaccine or a placebo. Sample: peripheral blood, taken in a trial of Ad26.COV2.S vaccine versus placebo. The CDR3 spells CASSTRPGETQYF. The CDR3 bases are TGCGCCAGCAGCACTAGACCTGGAGAGACCCAGTACTTC.